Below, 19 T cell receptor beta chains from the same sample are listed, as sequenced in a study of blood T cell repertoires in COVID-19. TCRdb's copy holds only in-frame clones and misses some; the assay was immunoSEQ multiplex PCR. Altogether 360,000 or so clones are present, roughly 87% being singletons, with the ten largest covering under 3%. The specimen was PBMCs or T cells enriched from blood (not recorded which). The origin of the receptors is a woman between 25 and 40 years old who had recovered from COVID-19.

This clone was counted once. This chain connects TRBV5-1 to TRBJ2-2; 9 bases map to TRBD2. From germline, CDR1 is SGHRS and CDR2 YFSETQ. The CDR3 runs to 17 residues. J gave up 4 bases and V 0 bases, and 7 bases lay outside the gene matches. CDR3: CASSLGLAVQPTGELFF. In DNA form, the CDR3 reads TGCGCCAGCAGCTTGGGACTAGCGGTCCAGCCCACCGGGGAGCTGTTTTTT.

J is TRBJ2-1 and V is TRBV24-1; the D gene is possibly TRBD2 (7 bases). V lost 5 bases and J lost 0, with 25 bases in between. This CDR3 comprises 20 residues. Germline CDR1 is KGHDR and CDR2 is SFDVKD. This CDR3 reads CATSGSRGAADAISYNEQFF. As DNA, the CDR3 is TGTGCCACCAGTGGATCCCGGGGGGCGGCCGACGCGATCTCCTACAATGAGCAGTTCTTC.

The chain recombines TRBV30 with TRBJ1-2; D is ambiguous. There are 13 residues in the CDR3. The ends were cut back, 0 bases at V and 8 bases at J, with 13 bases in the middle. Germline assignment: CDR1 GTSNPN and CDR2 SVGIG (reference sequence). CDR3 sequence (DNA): TGTGCCTGGAGTGTACTGAGGGTTGAAGGCTACACCTTC. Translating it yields CAWSVLRVEGYTF.

The CDR3: CASSQGVQANSPLHF. CDR3 sequence (DNA): TGTGCCAGCAGCCAAGGAGTGCAGGCTAATTCACCCCTCCACTTT. This chain connects TRBV4-2 to TRBJ1-6; D call uncertain. The germline CDR1 and CDR2 sequences are LGHNA and YNFKEQ. The germline V and J ends were trimmed by 1 base and 6 bases, with 10 bases remaining between them. CDR3 length: 15 residues.

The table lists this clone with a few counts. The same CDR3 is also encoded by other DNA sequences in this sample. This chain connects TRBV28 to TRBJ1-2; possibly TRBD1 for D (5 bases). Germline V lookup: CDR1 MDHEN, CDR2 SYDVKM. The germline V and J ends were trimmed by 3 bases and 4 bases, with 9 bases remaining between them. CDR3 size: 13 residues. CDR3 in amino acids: CASSFETVYGYTF. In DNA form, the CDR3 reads TGTGCCAGCAGTTTCGAGACAGTCTATGGCTACACCTTC.

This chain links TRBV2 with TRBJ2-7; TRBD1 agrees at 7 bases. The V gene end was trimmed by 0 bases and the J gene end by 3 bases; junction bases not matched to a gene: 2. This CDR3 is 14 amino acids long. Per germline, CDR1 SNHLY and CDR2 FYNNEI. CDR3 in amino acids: CASSEAPGGYEQYF. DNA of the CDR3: TGTGCCAGCAGTGAAGCCCCAGGGGGCTACGAGCAGTACTTC. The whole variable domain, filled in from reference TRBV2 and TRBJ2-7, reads EPEVTQTPSHQVTQMGQEVILRCVPISNHLYFYWYRQILGQKVEFLVSFYNNEISEKSEIFDDQFSVERPDGSNFTLKIRSTKLEDSAMYFCASSEAPGGYEQYFGPGTRLTVT.

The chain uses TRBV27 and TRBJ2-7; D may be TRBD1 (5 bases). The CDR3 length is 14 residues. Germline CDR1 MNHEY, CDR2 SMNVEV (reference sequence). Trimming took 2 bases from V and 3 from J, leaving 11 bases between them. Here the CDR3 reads CASSLVRGIYEQYF. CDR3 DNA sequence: TGTGCCAGCAGTTTAGTTAGGGGAATCTACGAGCAGTACTTC.

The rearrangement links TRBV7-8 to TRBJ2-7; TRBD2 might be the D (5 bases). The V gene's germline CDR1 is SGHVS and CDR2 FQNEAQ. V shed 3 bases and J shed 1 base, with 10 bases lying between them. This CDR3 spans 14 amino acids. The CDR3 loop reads CASSFSEGSYEQYF. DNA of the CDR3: TGTGCCAGCAGCTTCAGTGAGGGATCCTACGAGCAGTACTTC. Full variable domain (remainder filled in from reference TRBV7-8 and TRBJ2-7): GAGVSQSPRYKVAKRGQDVALRCDPISGHVSLFWYQQALGQGPEFLTYFQNEAQLDKSGLPSDRFFAERPEGSVSTLKIQRTQQEDSAVYLCASSFSEGSYEQYFGPGTRLTVT.

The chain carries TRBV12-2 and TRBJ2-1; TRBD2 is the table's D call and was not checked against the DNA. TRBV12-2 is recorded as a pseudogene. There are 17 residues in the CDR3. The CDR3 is CASRLARSGSSYNEQFF. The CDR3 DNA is TGTGCAAGTCGCTTAGCGAGGAGCGGGAGCTCCTACAATGAGCAGTTCTTC.

CDR3 region: CASSSFRENADTQYF. The CDR3 nucleotides read TGTGCCAGCAGTTCTTTTCGGGAGAACGCAGATACGCAGTATTTT. V and J are TRBV28 and TRBJ2-3; TRBD2 is a possible D gene (6 bases). CDR1 and CDR2 from the germline V gene are MDHEN and SYDVKM. Trimming took 4 bases from V and 4 from J, leaving 15 bases between them. The CDR3 runs 15 residues.

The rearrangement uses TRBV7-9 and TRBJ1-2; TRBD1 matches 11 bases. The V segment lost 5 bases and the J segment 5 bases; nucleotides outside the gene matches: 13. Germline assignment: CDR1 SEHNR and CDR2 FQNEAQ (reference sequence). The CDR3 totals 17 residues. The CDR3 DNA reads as TGTGCCAGCAGCCCTCCCTGGGGACAGGGGGGTAGTTATGGCTACACCTTC. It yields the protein CASSPPWGQGGSYGYTF.

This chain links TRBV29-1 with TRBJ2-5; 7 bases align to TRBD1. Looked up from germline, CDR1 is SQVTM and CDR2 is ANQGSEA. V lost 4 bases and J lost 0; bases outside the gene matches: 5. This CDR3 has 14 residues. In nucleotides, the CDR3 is TGCAGCGTTGTAACAGGGGTTCACCAAGAGACCCAGTACTTC. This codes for CSVVTGVHQETQYF.

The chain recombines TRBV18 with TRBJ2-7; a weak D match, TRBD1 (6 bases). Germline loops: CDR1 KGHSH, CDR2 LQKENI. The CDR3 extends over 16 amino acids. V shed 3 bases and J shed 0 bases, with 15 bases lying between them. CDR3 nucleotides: TGTGCCAGCTCACCCCCGGGGACACGCAGCTCCTACGAGCAGTACTTC. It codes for CASSPPGTRSSYEQYF.

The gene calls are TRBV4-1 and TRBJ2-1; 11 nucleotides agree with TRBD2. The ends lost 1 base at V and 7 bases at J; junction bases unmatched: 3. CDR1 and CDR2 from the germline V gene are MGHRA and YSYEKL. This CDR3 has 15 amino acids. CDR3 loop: CASSQGLAGRNEQFF. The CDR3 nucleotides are TGCGCCAGCAGCCAAGGACTAGCGGGAAGGAATGAGCAGTTCTTC.

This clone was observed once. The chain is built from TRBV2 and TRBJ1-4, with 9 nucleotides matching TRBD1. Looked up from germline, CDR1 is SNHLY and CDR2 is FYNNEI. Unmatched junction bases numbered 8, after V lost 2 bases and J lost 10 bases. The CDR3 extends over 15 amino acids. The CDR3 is CASSETGQGIGKLFF. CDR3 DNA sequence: TGTGCCAGCAGTGAAACCGGACAGGGGATCGGAAAACTGTTTTTT.

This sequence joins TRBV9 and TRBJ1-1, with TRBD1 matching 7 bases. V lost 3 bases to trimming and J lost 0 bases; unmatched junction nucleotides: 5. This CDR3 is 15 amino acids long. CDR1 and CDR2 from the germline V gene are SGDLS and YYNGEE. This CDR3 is CASSAGDSLNTEAFF. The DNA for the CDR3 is TGTGCCAGCAGCGCCGGGGACAGCTTGAACACTGAAGCTTTCTTT.

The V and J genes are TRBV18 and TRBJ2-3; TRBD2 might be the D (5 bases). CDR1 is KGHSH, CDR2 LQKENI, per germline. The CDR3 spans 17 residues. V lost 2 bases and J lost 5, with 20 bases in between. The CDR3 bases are TGTGCCAGCTCACCATCAGGAGGATCAGGTGCGGAAGATACGCAGTATTTT. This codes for CASSPSGGSGAEDTQYF. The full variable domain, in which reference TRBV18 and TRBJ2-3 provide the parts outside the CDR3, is NAGVMQNPRHLVRRRGQEARLRCSPMKGHSHVYWYRQLPEEGLKFMVYLQKENIIDESGMPKERFSAEFPKEGPSILRIQQVVRGDSAAYFCASSPSGGSGAEDTQYFGPGTRLTVL.

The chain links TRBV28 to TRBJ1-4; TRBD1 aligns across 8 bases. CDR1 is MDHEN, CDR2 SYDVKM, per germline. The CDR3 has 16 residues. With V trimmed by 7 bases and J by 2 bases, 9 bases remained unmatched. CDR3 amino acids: CASNQGAAGTNEKLFF. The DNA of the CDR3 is TGTGCCAGCAACCAGGGGGCGGCTGGGACTAATGAAAAACTGTTTTTT.

The CDR3 reads CASSSHRDRGNNEQFF. The DNA of the CDR3 is TGTGCCAGCAGCTCCCACCGGGACAGGGGAAACAATGAGCAGTTCTTC. This chain links TRBV7-9 with TRBJ2-1; 10 bases line up with TRBD1. The length of the CDR3 is 16 residues. V shed 4 bases and J 5 bases; nucleotides not matched to a gene: 8. Germline values: CDR1 SEHNR, CDR2 FQNEAQ (reference sequence).